These 30 T cell receptor beta chains came from one sample sequenced in a study of T cell responses to AZD1222 COVID-19 vaccine. TCRdb's table, derived via immunoSEQ multiplex PCR, lists solely in-frame clones and lacks some. Here the sample spans some 190,000 clones, about 93% being singletons. This specimen was peripheral blood, taken 28 days after the second AZD1222 dose. All receptors derive from an adult who received the AZD1222 COVID-19 vaccine.

The chain couples TRBV5-1 to TRBJ1-2; the match to TRBD1 covers 9 bases. J lost 4 bases, V lost 0 bases, and 7 bases had no gene match. The CDR3 consists of 16 residues. Per the germline V gene, CDR1 is SGHRS and CDR2 is YFSETQ. The CDR3 region has the DNA TGCGCCAGCAGCTTGGGTGACAGGGGGACCTTCTATGGCTACACCTTC. Protein sequence: CASSLGDRGTFYGYTF.

The rearrangement links TRBV27 to TRBJ1-3; the D is unclear. CDR3 length: 14 amino acids. Trimming cost V 5 bases and J 8 bases, with 16 bases left between them. Germline values: CDR1 MNHEY, CDR2 SMNVEV (reference sequence). CDR3 amino acids: CASSPGIYGDTIYF. The CDR3, as DNA: TGTGCCAGCAGTCCTGGGATCTACGGGGACACCATATATTTT.

V and J are TRBV10-3 and TRBJ1-1, with no clear D. With 6 bases removed from V and 4 bases from J, the gap between germline ends came to 18 bases. The germline gives CDR1 ENHRY, CDR2 SYGVKD. This CDR3 comprises 15 residues. The CDR3 nucleotides read TGTGCCATCAGGTCCGACCCCATACAGAGCACTGAAGCTTTCTTT. It yields the protein CAIRSDPIQSTEAFF.

The rearrangement joins TRBV5-1 to TRBJ2-2, with 8 bases matching TRBD1. The CDR3 covers 18 residues. V shed 4 bases, J shed 5 bases, and the junction held 16 bases outside the gene matches. CDR1 SGHRS and CDR2 YFSETQ come from the germline V gene. Here the CDR3 DNA reads TGCGCCAGCAGCGGCGAGGGCCGGACAGGGCGGAATACCGGGGAGCTGTTTTTT. This translates into CASSGEGRTGRNTGELFF.

This sequence joins TRBV2 and TRBJ1-6, with 10 bases aligning to TRBD1. The CDR3 runs to 14 residues. Per the germline V gene, CDR1 is SNHLY and CDR2 is FYNNEI. Unmatched junction bases numbered 2, after V lost 3 bases and J lost 9 bases. Written as DNA, the CDR3 is TGTGCCAGCAGTGAGGGACAGGGGATTTCACCCCTCCACTTT. Protein product: CASSEGQGISPLHF.

The chain has TRBV7-8 and TRBJ2-1; 10 nucleotides agree with TRBD1. Germline loops: CDR1 SGHVS, CDR2 FQNEAQ. Trimming took 5 bases from V and 5 from J; bases not matched to a gene: 6. The CDR3 covers 15 residues. The DNA of the CDR3 is TGTGCCAGCAGCACCTCCGGGACAGGGGACAATGAGCAGTTCTTC. Its translation is CASSTSGTGDNEQFF.

V gene TRBV27 combines with J gene TRBJ2-3; no definite D call. CDR3 length: 13 residues. Germline V gene data show CDR1 as MNHEY and CDR2 as SMNVEV (reference sequence). With 5 bases removed from V and 0 bases from J, the gap between germline ends came to 6 bases. DNA of the CDR3: TGTGCCAGCAGTCAGACTAGCACAGATACGCAGTATTTT. As protein: CASSQTSTDTQYF.

The genes are TRBV6-5 and TRBJ2-7, with a tentative D call TRBD2 (6 bases). Trimming pared 8 bases from V and 2 bases from J, leaving 16 bases between. The CDR3 sequence is 14 residues long. Germline-derived CDR1 and CDR2 are MNHEY and SVGAGI. The CDR3 loop reads CASSSARDTYEQYF. Here the CDR3 DNA reads TGTGCCAGCTCTTCGGCGCGGGATACCTACGAGCAGTACTTC.

The V and J genes are TRBV4-2 and TRBJ2-3, with D perhaps matching TRBD2 (6 bases). The ends were cut back, 0 bases at V and 3 bases at J, with 16 bases in the middle. The CDR3 covers 17 residues. Germline V gene data show CDR1 as LGHNA and CDR2 as YNFKEQ. The DNA for the CDR3 is TGTGCCAGCAGCCAAGAGAGGAGCGGGTTGGGGACAGATACGCAGTATTTT. It yields the protein CASSQERSGLGTDTQYF.

The V gene is TRBV28, the J gene TRBJ1-1, with D unresolved. Per germline, CDR1 MDHEN and CDR2 SYDVKM. This CDR3 contains 13 residues. The V end was cut by 6 bases, the J end by 4 bases, with 12 bases between. The CDR3 reads CASSLRAATEAFF. The CDR3 DNA is TGTGCCAGCAGCCTGCGGGCGGCCACTGAAGCTTTCTTT.

V and J are TRBV28 and TRBJ2-1; 11 bases match TRBD1. The CDR3 spans 12 residues. Looked up from germline, CDR1 is MDHEN and CDR2 is SYDVKM. V dropped 3 bases and J dropped 15; count of bases not matched to a gene: 4. CDR3 in amino acids: CASSLDRGRPFF. The CDR3 DNA is TGTGCCAGCAGTTTGGACAGGGGGCGTCCGTTCTTC.

The chain links TRBV2 to TRBJ1-2; TRBD1 aligns across 7 bases. V lost 4 bases, J lost 1 base, and 12 bases stayed unmatched. Germline CDR1 is SNHLY and CDR2 is FYNNEI. The CDR3 contains 17 residues. The CDR3 nucleotides read TGTGCCAGCAGTGCTTTTGGGGGGACAGAAATTAACTATGGCTACACCTTC. Its translation is CASSAFGGTEINYGYTF.

The chain recombines TRBV29-1 with TRBJ2-7, with 9 bases that match TRBD2. Germline V gene lookup returns CDR1 SQVTM and CDR2 ANQGSEA. The CDR3 consists of 13 residues. V lost 2 bases, J lost 3 bases, and 2 bases stayed unmatched. This CDR3 reads CSVELAGIYEQYF. CDR3 DNA: TGCAGCGTTGAACTAGCGGGGATCTACGAGCAGTACTTC.

CDR3 sequence (DNA): TGCGCCAGCAGCTTGGATCGGGGGCATGCTTTCTTT. Protein: CASSLDRGHAFF. The chain employs TRBV5-1 and TRBJ1-1; maybe TRBD1 (6 bases). The germline V gene encodes CDR1 SGHRS and CDR2 YFSETQ. Trimming stripped 0 bases from V and 11 bases from J, with 11 bases between. This CDR3 is built from 12 residues.

V and J are TRBV19 and TRBJ1-4; D is unresolved. CDR3 length: 15 residues. Trimming removed 1 base from V and 7 bases from J, with 13 bases in between. Germline CDR1 and CDR2: LNHDA and SQIVND (reference sequence). The CDR3 loop reads CASSIGSGSAEKLFF. The CDR3 region has the DNA TGTGCCAGTAGTATAGGATCGGGGAGCGCTGAAAAACTGTTTTTT.

This chain uses TRBV2 with TRBJ1-4; weak D call: TRBD1 (5 bases). CDR3 size: 15 residues. The V and J ends lost 7 bases and 7 bases respectively, with 19 bases between them. The germline gives CDR1 SNHLY, CDR2 FYNNEI. The CDR3 coding sequence is TGTGCCAGCACCCTGGAGGGACTTGCCGGTGAAAAACTGTTTTTT. Translation gives CASTLEGLAGEKLFF. Looking up the rest from reference TRBV2 and TRBJ1-4 gives the full variable domain: EPEVTQTPSHQVTQMGQEVILRCVPISNHLYFYWYRQILGQKVEFLVSFYNNEISEKSEIFDDQFSVERPDGSNFTLKIRSTKLEDSAMYFCASTLEGLAGEKLFFGSGTQLSVL.

This rearrangement joins TRBV28 to TRBJ1-1; no definite D call. V lost 5 bases, J lost 3 bases, and 16 bases lay in between. Germline-derived CDR1 and CDR2 are MDHEN and SYDVKM. The CDR3 contains 15 residues. CDR3 nucleotide sequence: TGTGCCAGCAGTCCAAGAGGACTCTTAGACACTGAAGCTTTCTTT. Protein sequence: CASSPRGLLDTEAFF.

The chain employs TRBV18 and TRBJ2-5, with TRBD1 matching 9 bases. The CDR3 covers 15 residues. V trimming: 4 bases; J trimming: 1 base; junction bases outside the gene matches: 4. Germline V CDR1 and CDR2: KGHSH, LQKENI. The DNA for the CDR3 is TGTGCCAGCTCACGCTCGACAGGGGGCCAAGAGACCCAGTACTTC. Translating it yields CASSRSTGGQETQYF.

This chain uses TRBV5-1 with TRBJ1-3; TRBD1 matches 7 bases. Germline CDR1 reads SGHRS; CDR2 reads YFSETQ. This CDR3 is 14 amino acids long. V trimming: 4 bases; J trimming: 6 bases; junction bases outside the gene matches: 7. In DNA, the CDR3 is TGCGCCAGCAGCCGGCAGGGGGTCGAAAACACCATATATTTT. This codes for CASSRQGVENTIYF.

The sample holds a few counts of this clone. The CDR3 nucleotides are TGTGCCAGCAGTTTCAGCCGGAACTCTGGAAACACCATATATTTT. It encodes CASSFSRNSGNTIYF. The J gene is TRBJ1-3, the V gene TRBV28; no clear D. This CDR3 is 15 amino acids long. CDR1 is MDHEN and CDR2 is SYDVKM in the germline V gene. Between the trimmed V and J ends, which lost 3 bases and 0 bases, there was a span of 9 bases. The full variable domain, its missing parts supplied by reference TRBV28 and TRBJ1-3, is DVKVTQSSRYLVKRTGEKVFLECVQDMDHENMFWYRQDPGLGLRLIYFSYDVKMKEKGDIPEGYSVSREKKERFSLILESASTNQTSMYLCASSFSRNSGNTIYFGEGSWLTVV.

This clone was found a few times. The rearrangement links TRBV7-2 to TRBJ2-1, with D unclear. CDR3 length: 14 amino acids. Germline values: CDR1 SGHTA, CDR2 FQGNSA. Deletions cut 5 bases from V and 0 bases from J, with 8 bases between. The CDR3 loop is CASSPAGSYNEQFF. For the CDR3, the DNA is TGTGCCAGCAGCCCAGCCGGCTCCTACAATGAGCAGTTCTTC.

The genes are TRBV2 and TRBJ2-1, with 14 bases aligning to TRBD2. The trim removed 4 bases at V and 10 bases at J, leaving 15 bases unmatched. This CDR3 region has 18 residues. Germline V gene data show CDR1 as SNHLY and CDR2 as FYNNEI. The CDR3 bases are TGTGCCAGCAGTGTCCGGGGTCCGGGACTAGCGGGAGTTGAGGAGCAGTTCTTC. This encodes CASSVRGPGLAGVEEQFF.

This clone was found a few times. The rearrangement uses TRBV2 and TRBJ2-2; D not resolved. Germline V CDR1 and CDR2: SNHLY, FYNNEI. There are 14 residues in the CDR3. V gave up 4 bases and J gave up 4 bases, with 10 bases separating them. As DNA, the CDR3 is TGTGCCAGCAGTGTGGAAGTGGTCACCGGGGAGCTGTTTTTT. Its translation: CASSVEVVTGELFF.

V usage is TRBV11-3 and J usage is TRBJ2-2; no reliable D call. The germline CDR1 and CDR2 sequences are SGHNT and YENEEA. The CDR3 covers 16 residues. V shed 5 bases and J shed 5 bases, with 18 bases lying between them. Here the CDR3 DNA reads TGTGCCAGCAGCCACACTTACGGCACAGCGACCGGGGAGCTGTTTTTT. Its protein is CASSHTYGTATGELFF.

This clone occurred once. This chain connects TRBV5-4 to TRBJ2-3, with 12 positions matching TRBD2. Germline CDR1 SGHNT, CDR2 YYREEE (reference sequence). The CDR3 has 16 residues. V lost 4 bases, J lost 6 bases, and 9 bases stayed unmatched. CDR3 DNA: TGTGCCAGCAGCATTCGGACTAGCGGGATTGGGGATACGCAGTATTTT. Amino acid sequence: CASSIRTSGIGDTQYF.

For the CDR3, the DNA is TGTGCCAGCAGACCTCCAGATTCACCCCTCCACTTT. Translated, it gives CASRPPDSPLHF. The rearrangement uses TRBV28 and TRBJ1-6; D is unclear. The length of the CDR3 is 12 residues. Germline assignment: CDR1 MDHEN and CDR2 SYDVKM. The V gene lost 6 bases and the J gene lost 8 bases, with 8 bases spanning the gap.

This clone was counted between two and nine times. The chain has TRBV7-8 and TRBJ2-7; no clear D gene. The germline CDR1 and CDR2 sequences are SGHVS and FQNEAQ. V gave up 0 bases and J gave up 2 bases, with 8 bases separating them. The CDR3 is made up of 14 amino acids. The CDR3 coding sequence is TGTGCCAGCAGCTTAGCAGGCATAACCTACGAGCAGTACTTC. The encoded protein is CASSLAGITYEQYF. Full variable domain (missing parts from reference TRBV7-8 and TRBJ2-7): GAGVSQSPRYKVAKRGQDVALRCDPISGHVSLFWYQQALGQGPEFLTYFQNEAQLDKSGLPSDRFFAERPEGSVSTLKIQRTQQEDSAVYLCASSLAGITYEQYFGPGTRLTVT.

The genes are TRBV4-1 and TRBJ1-6; 7 nucleotides agree with TRBD1. The V gene's germline CDR1 is MGHRA and CDR2 YSYEKL. The CDR3 runs to 16 residues. V lost 1 base to trimming and J lost 17 bases; unmatched junction nucleotides: 17. The CDR3 spells CASSQGPTGPRYTFHF. The CDR3 DNA is TGCGCCAGCAGCCAAGGCCCGACAGGGCCTCGATATACTTTCCACTTT.

The J gene is TRBJ2-7, the V gene TRBV6-5; 10 bases are a match to TRBD1. This CDR3 region has 16 residues. V shed 0 bases and J 5 bases; nucleotides not matched to a gene: 7. CDR1 MNHEY and CDR2 SVGAGI come from the germline V gene. The CDR3 reads CASSYSRGTGDHEQYF. CDR3 nucleotide sequence: TGTGCCAGCAGTTACTCGAGAGGGACAGGGGACCACGAGCAGTACTTC.

This clone was detected only once. The chain has TRBV29-1 and TRBJ2-7; 9 bases are shared with TRBD1. CDR1 and CDR2 from the germline V gene are SQVTM and ANQGSEA. The CDR3 runs to 15 residues. J was trimmed by 3 bases and V by 0 bases; bases with no gene match: 6. For the CDR3, the DNA is TGCAGCGTTGAAGAGTCGGACAGGGGCAACTACGAGCAGTACTTC. Translating gives CSVEESDRGNYEQYF.